This record concerns one TCR beta chain sequence. The antigen is not known. V gave up 0 bases and J gave up 5 bases; unmatched junction bases: 10. The CDR3 totals 16 residues. CDR1 is SGHRS, CDR2 YFSETQ, per germline. Naive CD8 T cells were sorted, and the gate applied was CD8+CD4-CCR7+CD45RA+. The record originates from a study of molecular identifiers for immune sequencing clone quantification. Study-wide points: Effector cells kept over 98% of their molecules in clones above 20 RNA copies, while naive cells kept under 1% there.

Methods described previously, with TCR primers listed, were used for bulk TCR libraries. TCRdb re-analysed the PCR reads in MiXCR, keeping a single row per CDR3 protein. The data contain 85,000 to 90,000 distinct CDR3 sequences, over 15% of them singletons. The source material was naive CD8+ T cells from blood, with Jurkat cell RNA spiked in. The sample's subset: FACS-sorted CD8+CD4-CCR7+CD45RA+ naive T cells. The TCR comes from a human donor in good health. Some libraries in this study had Jurkat cell RNA spiked in. This chain uses TRBV5-1 with TRBJ2-7; 8 nucleotides match TRBD1. Written as DNA, the CDR3 is TGCGCCAGCAGCTTGGCTGGATCAGGGGGCAAAGACGAGCAGTACTTC. This encodes CASSLAGSGGKDEQYF.